These 14 T cell receptor beta chains were sequenced from one sample in a study of T cells in Graves' hyperthyroidism and ophthalmopathy. Template material for amplifying TCR beta CDR3 regions consisted of RNA transcripts. The primer set for the first-round RT-PCR of the TCR CDR3 was HTBI. TCRdb itself ran the multiplex PCR reads through MiXCR, one entry per CDR3 protein. This table has 300,000 to 350,000 distinct CDR3 sequences, approximately 15% appearing once. The sample consisted of blood. Source of these receptors: a woman aged 30 to 39 with Graves' hyperthyroidism.

The rearrangement uses TRBV20-1 and TRBJ1-2, with D hard to call. Germline V gene data show CDR1 as DFQATT and CDR2 as SNEGSKA (reference sequence). Trimming cost V 5 bases and J 4 bases, with 8 bases left between them. The CDR3 is 11 residues long. The CDR3 sequence: CSASTFYGYTF. The CDR3 DNA reads TGCAGTGCTTCGACCTTCTATGGCTACACCTTC.

The table lists this clonotype with many counts. The V gene is TRBV11-2, the J gene TRBJ2-1; D is unclear. The V end was cut by 1 base, the J end by 9 bases, with 7 bases between. Germline assignment: CDR1 SGHAT and CDR2 FQNNGV. The CDR3 covers 12 residues. The CDR3 reads CASSLGHFEQFF. In DNA, the CDR3 is TGTGCCAGCAGCTTAGGTCATTTTGAGCAGTTCTTC. Full variable domain (outside the CDR3, taken from reference TRBV11-2 and TRBJ2-1): EAGVAQSPRYKIIEKRQSVAFWCNPISGHATLYWYQQILGQGPKLLIQFQNNGVVDDSQLPKDRFSAERLKGVDSTLKIQPAKLEDSAVYLCASSLGHFEQFFGPGTRLTVL.

This clonotype was seen many times. J is TRBJ2-3 and V is TRBV11-2; D remains ambiguous. This CDR3 has 15 residues. The germline CDR1 and CDR2 sequences are SGHAT and FQNNGV. Trimming cost V 3 bases and J 0 bases, with 10 bases left between them. Written as DNA, the CDR3 is TGTGCCAGCAGCTTGATCGGCGGAAGCACAGATACGCAGTATTTT. Its protein is CASSLIGGSTDTQYF. The whole variable domain, filled in from reference TRBV11-2 and TRBJ2-3, reads EAGVAQSPRYKIIEKRQSVAFWCNPISGHATLYWYQQILGQGPKLLIQFQNNGVVDDSQLPKDRFSAERLKGVDSTLKIQPAKLEDSAVYLCASSLIGGSTDTQYFGPGTRLTVL.

Turning to this clonotype: A much larger clone differs by one base, so this may be a read error. It is likely a read error, because the conserved phenylalanine at the end of the CDR3 is missing. The chain employs TRBV28 and TRBJ1-1; D might be TRBD1 (5 bases). Germline values: CDR1 MDHEN, CDR2 SYDVKM. Trimming removed 5 bases from V and 5 bases from J, with 15 bases in between. This CDR3 spans 14 amino acids. CDR3 region: CASSTPGGGTEAFL. The DNA for the CDR3 is TGTGCCAGCAGTACGCCCGGGGGGGGTACTGAAGCTTTCCTT.

V is TRBV5-6 and J is TRBJ1-4, with D unresolved. Germline CDR1 SGHDT, CDR2 YYEEEE. Between the trimmed V and J ends, which lost 4 bases and 6 bases, there was a span of 10 bases. This CDR3 region has 13 residues. The CDR3 nucleotides are TGTGCCAGCAGCCGAGGGCGAGATGAAAAACTGTTTTTT. It specifies CASSRGRDEKLFF.

This clonotype was recorded at least ten times. The chain links TRBV6-1 to TRBJ1-4, with 7 bases fitting TRBD1. Germline V lookup: CDR1 MNHNS, CDR2 SASEGT. The V gene end was trimmed by 1 base and the J gene end by 7 bases; junction bases not matched to a gene: 6. This CDR3 comprises 15 residues. CDR3 sequence: CASSEEAGGGEKLFF. Here the CDR3 DNA reads TGTGCCAGCAGTGAAGAGGCAGGGGGTGGTGAAAAACTGTTTTTT.

Worth noting for this clonotype: A read error may account for a junction end that differs from germline. The V gene is TRBV2, the J gene TRBJ1-5; possibly TRBD1 for D (6 bases). This CDR3 contains 14 residues. Looked up from germline, CDR1 is SNHLY and CDR2 is FYNNEI. As DNA, the CDR3 is TGTGCCAGCAGTGATGGGACAAGGAATCAGCCCCGGCATTTT. This gives the protein CASSDGTRNQPRHF.

As to this clonotype: Relative to the germline gene, one junction end is altered; a read error may explain this. DNA for the CDR3: TGTGCCAGCAGACGGACCTCCGACGAGCAGTACTTC. As protein: CASRRTSDEQYF. The V and J genes are TRBV27 and TRBJ2-7; unclear D gene. This CDR3 spans 12 amino acids. Germline assignment: CDR1 MNHEY and CDR2 SMNVEV (reference sequence).

This clonotype was seen only a few times. CDR3 nucleotide sequence: TGCGCCAGCAGCTTAAACCAGGGCTCTGGGGCCAACGTCCTGACTTTC. It encodes CASSLNQGSGANVLTF. The chain joins TRBV5-1 to TRBJ2-6; possible D gene TRBD1, 5 bases. Germline CDR1 SGHRS, CDR2 YFSETQ. The CDR3 runs to 16 residues. Trimming removed 2 bases at V and 0 bases at J, with 9 bases between.

Only a few counts were recorded for this clonotype. The V call is TRBV6-2 or TRBV6-3, the J call TRBJ2-6; maybe TRBD2 (6 bases). Germline V gene data show CDR1 as MNHEY and CDR2 as SVGEGT. V was trimmed by 7 bases and J by 1 base, leaving 20 bases between them. The CDR3 runs 18 residues. The CDR3 spells CASTPRPGLLSGANVLTF. The CDR3 nucleotides are TGTGCCAGCACACCCCGGCCGGGACTCCTATCTGGGGCCAACGTCCTGACTTTC.

This clonotype was observed many times. The gene calls are TRBV27 and TRBJ1-2; the match to TRBD1 covers 9 bases. CDR1 is MNHEY and CDR2 is SMNVEV in the germline V gene (reference sequence). The CDR3 loop spans 17 amino acids. J lost 6 bases, V lost 4 bases, and 15 bases had no gene match. CDR3 nucleotides: TGTGCCAGCAGTTCTGAATTTGGGACAGGGTTTTCAAATGGCTACACCTTC. This gives the protein CASSSEFGTGFSNGYTF.

The chain links TRBV27 to TRBJ2-1, with 7 bases matching TRBD2. CDR1 and CDR2 (germline): MNHEY, SMNVEV (reference sequence). With 6 bases clipped from V and 14 bases from J, the junction kept 16 bases outside the gene matches. The CDR3 runs to 14 residues. The CDR3 region is CASRIMGLTPREFF. CDR3 coding DNA: TGTGCCAGCAGAATCATGGGACTAACCCCCCGGGAGTTCTTC.

This clonotype has more than one count but fewer than ten. The rearrangement uses TRBV19 and TRBJ2-5, with 9 bases aligning to TRBD2. After removal of 5 bases from V and 5 bases from J, the junction contained 9 bases not matched to a gene. The CDR3 has 15 residues. Germline V lookup: CDR1 LNHDA, CDR2 SQIVND (reference sequence). CDR3 in amino acids: CASSENAGGGETQYF. The CDR3 DNA follows: TGTGCCAGTAGTGAGAACGCGGGAGGGGGGGAGACCCAGTACTTC.

This clonotype was detected only once. A much larger clone sits a single nucleotide away, making a read error possible. The CDR3 bases are TGTGCCTGGAGTCCTCGCTCTGAAGCTTTCTTT. It translates to CAWSPRSEAFF. This rearrangement joins TRBV30 to TRBJ1-1; D remains ambiguous. Trimming removed 2 bases at V and 6 bases at J, with 7 bases between. The CDR3 totals 11 residues. Germline lookup yields CDR1 GTSNPN and CDR2 SVGIG (reference sequence).